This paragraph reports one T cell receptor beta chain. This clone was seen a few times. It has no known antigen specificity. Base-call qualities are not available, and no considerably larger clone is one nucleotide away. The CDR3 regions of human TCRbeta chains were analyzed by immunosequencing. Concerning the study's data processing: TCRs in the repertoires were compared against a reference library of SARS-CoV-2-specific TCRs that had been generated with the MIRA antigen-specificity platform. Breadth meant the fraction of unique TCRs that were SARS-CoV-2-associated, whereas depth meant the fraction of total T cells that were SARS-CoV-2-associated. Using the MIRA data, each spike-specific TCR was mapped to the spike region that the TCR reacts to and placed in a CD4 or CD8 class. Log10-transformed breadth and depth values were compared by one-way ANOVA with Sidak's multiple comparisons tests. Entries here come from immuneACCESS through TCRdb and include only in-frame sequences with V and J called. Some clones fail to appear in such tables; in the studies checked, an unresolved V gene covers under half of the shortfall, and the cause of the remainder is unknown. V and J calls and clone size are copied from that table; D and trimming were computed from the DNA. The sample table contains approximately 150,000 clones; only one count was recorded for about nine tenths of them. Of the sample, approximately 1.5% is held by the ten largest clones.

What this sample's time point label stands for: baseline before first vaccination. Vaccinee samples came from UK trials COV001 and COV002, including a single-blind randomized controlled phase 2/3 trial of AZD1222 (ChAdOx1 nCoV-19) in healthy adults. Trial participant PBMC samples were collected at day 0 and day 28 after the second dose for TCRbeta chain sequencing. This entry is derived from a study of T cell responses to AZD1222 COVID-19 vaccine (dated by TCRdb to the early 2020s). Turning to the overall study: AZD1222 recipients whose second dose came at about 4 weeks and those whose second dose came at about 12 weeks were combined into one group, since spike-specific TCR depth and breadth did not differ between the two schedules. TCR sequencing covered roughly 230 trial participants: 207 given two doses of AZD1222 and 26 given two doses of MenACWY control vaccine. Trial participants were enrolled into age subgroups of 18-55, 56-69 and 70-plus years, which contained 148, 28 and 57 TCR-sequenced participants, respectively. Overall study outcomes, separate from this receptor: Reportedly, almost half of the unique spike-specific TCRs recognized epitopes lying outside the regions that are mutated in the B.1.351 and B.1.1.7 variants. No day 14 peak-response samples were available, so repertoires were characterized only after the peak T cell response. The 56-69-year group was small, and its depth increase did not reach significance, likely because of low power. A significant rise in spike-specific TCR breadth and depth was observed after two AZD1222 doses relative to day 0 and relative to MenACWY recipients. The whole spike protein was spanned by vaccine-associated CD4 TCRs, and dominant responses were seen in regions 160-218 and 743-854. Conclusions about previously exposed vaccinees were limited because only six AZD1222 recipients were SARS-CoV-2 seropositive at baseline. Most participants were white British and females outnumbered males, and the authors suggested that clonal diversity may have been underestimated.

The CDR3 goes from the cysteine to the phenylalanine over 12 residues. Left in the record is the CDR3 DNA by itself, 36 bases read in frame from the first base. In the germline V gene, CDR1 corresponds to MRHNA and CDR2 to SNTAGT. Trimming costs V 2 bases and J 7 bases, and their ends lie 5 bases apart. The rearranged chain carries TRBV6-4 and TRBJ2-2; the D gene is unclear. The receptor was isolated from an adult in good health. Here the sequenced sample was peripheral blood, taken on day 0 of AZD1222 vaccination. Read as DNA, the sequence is TGTGCCAGCAGTGACGGTCACGGGGAGCTGTTTTTT. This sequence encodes CASSDGHGELFF.